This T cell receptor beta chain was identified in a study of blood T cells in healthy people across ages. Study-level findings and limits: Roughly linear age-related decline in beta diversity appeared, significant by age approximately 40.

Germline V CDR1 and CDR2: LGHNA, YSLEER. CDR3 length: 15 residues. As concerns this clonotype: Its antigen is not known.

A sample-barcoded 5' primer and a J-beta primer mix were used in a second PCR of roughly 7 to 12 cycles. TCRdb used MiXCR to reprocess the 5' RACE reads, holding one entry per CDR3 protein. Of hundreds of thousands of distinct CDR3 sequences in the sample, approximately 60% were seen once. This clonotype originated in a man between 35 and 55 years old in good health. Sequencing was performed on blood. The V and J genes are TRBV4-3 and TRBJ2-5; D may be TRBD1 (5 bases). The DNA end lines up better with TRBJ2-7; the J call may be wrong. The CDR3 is CASSLRAGWDYEQYF. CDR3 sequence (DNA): TGCGCCAGCAGCCTCAGGGCAGGGTGGGACTACGAGCAGTACTTC.